Below, one T cell receptor (beta chain) is given with its context. This entry belongs to a study of blood T cell repertoires in COVID-19. Study background: Specimens from acute and convalescent COVID-19 originated in the United States, Italy and Spain.

Original processing notes: Nucleated cell counts were estimated from reference gene primer amplification. The data were produced by immunoSEQ multiplex PCR, yet TCRdb's version contains in-frame clones alone and is incomplete. V and J calls and clone size are those listed in that table; D and trimming were worked out from the DNA. Here the sample spans about 150,000 clones, roughly 78% being singletons. The CDR3 is 13 amino acids. Looked up from germline, CDR1 is SNHLY and CDR2 is FYNNEI. Trimming removed 4 bases from V and 3 bases from J; junction bases left unmatched: 3. Symptom resolution, clearance, or two negative PCRs marked donors in Cohort 3 as recovered.

This clonotype was obtained from a woman aged 45 to 65 who had recovered from COVID-19. This sequence joins TRBV2 and TRBJ2-7; 7 bases map to TRBD1. Sample: PBMCs or T cells enriched from blood (not recorded which). The CDR3 region is CASSVGTDYEQYF. CDR3 coding DNA: TGTGCCAGCAGTGTTGGGACAGACTACGAGCAGTACTTC.